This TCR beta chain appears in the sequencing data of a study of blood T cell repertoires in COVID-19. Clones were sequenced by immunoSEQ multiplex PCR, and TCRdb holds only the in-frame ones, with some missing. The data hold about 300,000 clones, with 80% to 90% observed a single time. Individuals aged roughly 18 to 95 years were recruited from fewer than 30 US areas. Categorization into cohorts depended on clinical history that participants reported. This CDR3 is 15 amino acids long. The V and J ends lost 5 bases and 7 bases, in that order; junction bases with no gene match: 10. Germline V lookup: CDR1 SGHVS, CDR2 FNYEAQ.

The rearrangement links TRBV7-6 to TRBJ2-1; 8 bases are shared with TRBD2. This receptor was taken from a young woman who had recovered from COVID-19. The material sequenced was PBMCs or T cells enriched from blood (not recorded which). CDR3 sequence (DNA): TGTGCCAGCAGCCCCCTAAGCGGGAGAGTAAATGAGCAGTTCTTC. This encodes CASSPLSGRVNEQFF.